This is a list of T cell receptor beta chains from one sample in a study of early T cells in non-severe SARS-CoV-2 infection. TCRdb ran MiXCR on the 5' RACE reads and lists one entry per CDR3 protein. The sample includes about 26,000 distinct CDR3 sequences, roughly 4.4% seen only once; the top ten take more than 9.5%. Sequenced input: whole blood. The receptors were gathered from an adult who was a healthcare worker with PCR-confirmed SARS-CoV-2 infection or an uninfected control (not recorded which). CDR3s include the opening cysteine and the closing phenylalanine or tryptophan. The order of the fields is D gene, J gene, CDR3 length, clone size, V gene, CDR3 protein, CDR3 DNA. The D gene is left open where the match is weak. Clone size is not always given. Where it is, it says once, few, many or a class for expanded clones.

D gene: -; J gene: TRBJ2-1; CDR3 length: 16; clone size: -; V gene: TRBV7-6; CDR3 protein: CASSLEGYSTYNEQFF; CDR3 DNA: TGTGCCAGCAGTCTTGAGGGATATTCAACCTACAATGAGCAGTTCTTC
D gene: -; J gene: TRBJ1-2; CDR3 length: 13; clone size: -; V gene: TRBV20-1; CDR3 protein: CSARDSVNYGYTF; CDR3 DNA: TGCAGTGCTAGAGATTCAGTTAACTATGGCTACACCTTC
D gene: TRBD1; J gene: TRBJ2-3; CDR3 length: 13; clone size: many; V gene: TRBV29-1; CDR3 protein: CSIRQGASDTQYF; CDR3 DNA: TGCAGCATAAGACAGGGGGCCTCAGATACGCAGTATTTT
D gene: -; J gene: TRBJ1-3; CDR3 length: 15; clone size: many; V gene: TRBV29-1; CDR3 protein: CSVALGSSSGNTIYF; CDR3 DNA: TGCAGCGTGGCCCTTGGGTCCAGCTCTGGAAACACCATATATTTT
D gene: TRBD2; J gene: TRBJ2-1; CDR3 length: 15; clone size: many; V gene: TRBV28; CDR3 protein: CASRTGTSGFNEQFF; CDR3 DNA: TGTGCCAGCCGCACCGGGACTAGCGGATTCAATGAGCAGTTCTTC
D gene: -; J gene: TRBJ1-1; CDR3 length: 15; clone size: many; V gene: TRBV5-1; CDR3 protein: CASSLLGNLGTEAFF; CDR3 DNA: TGCGCCAGCAGCCTACTGGGGAACCTTGGCACTGAAGCTTTCTTT
D gene: -; J gene: TRBJ2-7; CDR3 length: 15; clone size: many; V gene: TRBV4-3; CDR3 protein: CASSLDRRSPYEQYF; CDR3 DNA: TGCGCCAGCAGCCTCGACAGGAGGTCGCCCTACGAGCAGTACTTC
D gene: -; J gene: TRBJ2-5; CDR3 length: 17; clone size: many; V gene: TRBV2; CDR3 protein: CASSPRPAIPSQETQYF; CDR3 DNA: TGTGCCAGCAGCCCTCGGCCAGCGATTCCGTCCCAAGAGACCCAGTACTTC
D gene: -; J gene: TRBJ1-4; CDR3 length: 16; clone size: many; V gene: TRBV19; CDR3 protein: CASSSGTLRYNEKLFF; CDR3 DNA: TGTGCCAGTAGTAGCGGGACACTTCGGTATAATGAAAAACTGTTTTTT
D gene: TRBD2; J gene: TRBJ2-1; CDR3 length: 14; clone size: many; V gene: TRBV29-1; CDR3 protein: CSVARGGGYNEQFF; CDR3 DNA: TGCAGCGTTGCCCGGGGCGGGGGCTACAATGAGCAGTTCTTC
D gene: TRBD2; J gene: TRBJ2-1; CDR3 length: 17; clone size: few; V gene: TRBV20-1; CDR3 protein: CSARDVSLAGGVNEQFF; CDR3 DNA: TGCAGTGCTAGAGATGTATCCCTAGCGGGAGGGGTGAATGAGCAGTTCTTC
D gene: -; J gene: TRBJ1-2; CDR3 length: 16; clone size: many; V gene: TRBV20-1; CDR3 protein: CSAKIRTDNGAYGYTF; CDR3 DNA: TGCAGTGCTAAAATCCGGACCGACAACGGGGCCTATGGCTACACCTTC
D gene: TRBD2; J gene: TRBJ2-1; CDR3 length: 15; clone size: many; V gene: TRBV9; CDR3 protein: CASSVSSGAYNEQFF; CDR3 DNA: TGTGCCAGCAGCGTGTCCAGCGGGGCCTACAATGAGCAGTTCTTC
D gene: TRBD1; J gene: TRBJ2-3; CDR3 length: 12; clone size: many; V gene: TRBV29-1; CDR3 protein: CSVIGTGDTQYF; CDR3 DNA: TGCAGCGTTATCGGGACAGGAGATACGCAGTATTTT
D gene: -; J gene: TRBJ2-2; CDR3 length: 13; clone size: many; V gene: TRBV28; CDR3 protein: CASSFASPGELFF; CDR3 DNA: TGTGCCAGCAGTTTCGCCAGCCCCGGGGAGCTGTTTTTT